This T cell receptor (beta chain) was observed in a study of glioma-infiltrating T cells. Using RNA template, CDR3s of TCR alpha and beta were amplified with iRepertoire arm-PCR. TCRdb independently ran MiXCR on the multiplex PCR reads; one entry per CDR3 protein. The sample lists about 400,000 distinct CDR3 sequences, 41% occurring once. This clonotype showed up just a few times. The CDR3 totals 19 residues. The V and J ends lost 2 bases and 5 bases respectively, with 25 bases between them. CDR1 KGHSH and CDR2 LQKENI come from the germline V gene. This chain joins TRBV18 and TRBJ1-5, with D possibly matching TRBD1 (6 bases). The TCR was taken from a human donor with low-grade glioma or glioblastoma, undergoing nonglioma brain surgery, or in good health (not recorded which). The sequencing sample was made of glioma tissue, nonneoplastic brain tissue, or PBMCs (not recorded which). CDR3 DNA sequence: TGTGCCAGCTCACCAGGTCTTGGTCCGGGCAGGGGACGTTATCAGCCCCAGCATTTT. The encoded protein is CASSPGLGPGRGRYQPQHF.